This T cell receptor (beta chain) was documented in a study of blood T cell repertoires in COVID-19. Libraries were prepared by immunoSEQ multiplex PCR; TCRdb keeps only in-frame clonotypes and omits some of them. The repertoire includes about 99,000 clones, roughly 90% of them detected once, and around 6.2% sits in the top ten. Germline assignment: CDR1 LGHDT and CDR2 YNNKEL (reference sequence). V was trimmed by 1 base and J by 5 bases, leaving 9 bases between them. The CDR3 has 14 amino acids. The specimen was peripheral blood. The receptor's source is a human donor in a cohort sampled during active COVID-19. J is TRBJ1-5 and V is TRBV3-1 (or the pseudogene TRBV3-2); TRBD1 is a possible D gene (6 bases). The CDR3 protein is CASSQGTEDQPQHF. In DNA form, the CDR3 reads TGTGCCAGCAGCCAAGGGACAGAGGATCAGCCCCAGCATTTT.